This entry features one T cell receptor beta chain sequence. The PCR employed 60 Vbeta primers together with 13 Jbeta primers. Authors' methods: There were around 80 million unique TCR beta chains by a later count, and approximately 12 million of them were shared. Measured with immunoSEQ multiplex PCR; TCRdb has only the in-frame clones, and not every one. V, J and clone size were drawn from that table, and D and trimming were deduced from the DNA. The sample lists around 120,000 clones, about 76% seen once, with about 3.9% in the top ten. This sample was taken from a study of cytomegalovirus exposure and HLA in healthy donors. The CDR3 extends over 15 amino acids. The ends were cut back, 2 bases at V and 1 base at J, with 8 bases in the middle. Germline V gene data show CDR1 as WSHSY and CDR2 as SAAADI.

This receptor was obtained from a woman in her 30s in good health and CMV-seronegative. The V call is TRBV10-2, the J call TRBJ2-2; maybe TRBD2 (6 bases). Input material: PBMCs. The CDR3 region has the DNA TGCGCCAGCAGTGAGCTAGCGATGAACACCGGGGAGCTGTTTTTT. Protein: CASSELAMNTGELFF.